These T cell receptor beta chains were read from a single sample in a study of neurological immune-mediated disorders. TCRdb redid the calling of the 5' RACE reads with MiXCR, one entry per CDR3 protein. This sample has about 53,000 distinct CDR3 sequences; 7% to 10% occur once, and the top ten carry about 2%. The sequencing sample was made of PBMCs. These receptors originate from a woman between 35 and 50 years old in good health. CDR3s include the opening cysteine and the closing phenylalanine or tryptophan. Fields, in order: V gene, J gene, clone size, D gene, CDR3 protein, CDR3 DNA. D genes are given only for firm matches. Each size is once, few, many, or a class for an expanded clone.

v_gene: TRBV20-1; j_gene: TRBJ2-2; abundance: many; d_gene: TRBD2; CDR3aa: CSASTSGIDGELFF; CDR3nt: TGCAGTGCGAGCACTAGCGGGATAGACGGGGAGCTGTTTTTT
v_gene: TRBV12-3/TRBV12-4; j_gene: TRBJ2-7; abundance: many; d_gene: .; CDR3aa: CASSLNLEGEQYF; CDR3nt: TGTGCCAGCAGCTTGAACCTAGAGGGCGAGCAGTACTTC
v_gene: TRBV5-1; j_gene: TRBJ2-4; abundance: many; d_gene: .; CDR3aa: CASLASLAKNIQYF; CDR3nt: TGCGCCAGTTTAGCGTCTCTAGCCAAAAACATTCAGTACTTC
v_gene: TRBV7-2; j_gene: TRBJ1-4; abundance: many; d_gene: TRBD1; CDR3aa: CASSSLPGQGEEKLFF; CDR3nt: TGTGCCAGCAGCTCCCTACCGGGACAGGGGGAGGAAAAACTGTTTTTT
v_gene: TRBV6-1; j_gene: TRBJ2-1; abundance: many; d_gene: TRBD2; CDR3aa: CASSERLAGSYNEQFF; CDR3nt: TGTGCCAGCAGTGAAAGACTAGCGGGGTCCTACAATGAGCAGTTCTTC
v_gene: TRBV12-3/TRBV12-4; j_gene: TRBJ1-2; abundance: few; d_gene: .; CDR3aa: CASSSTGKGPFITHYGYTF; CDR3nt: TGTGCCAGCAGTTCCACCGGAAAGGGTCCGTTTATCACCCACTATGGCTACACCTTC
v_gene: TRBV7-2; j_gene: TRBJ2-7; abundance: few; d_gene: .; CDR3aa: CASSLGGASSYEQYF; CDR3nt: TGTGCCAGCAGCTTAGGGGGGGCCTCTTCCTACGAGCAGTACTTC
v_gene: TRBV5-1; j_gene: TRBJ1-1; abundance: few; d_gene: TRBD1; CDR3aa: CASSSLGQGGEAFF; CDR3nt: TGCGCCAGCAGCTCCTTAGGACAGGGCGGTGAAGCTTTCTTT
v_gene: TRBV14; j_gene: TRBJ2-1; abundance: many; d_gene: .; CDR3aa: CASSQNGRYNEQFF; CDR3nt: TGTGCCAGCAGCCAAAATGGGAGATACAATGAGCAGTTCTTC
v_gene: TRBV3-1; j_gene: TRBJ1-1; abundance: many; d_gene: .; CDR3aa: CASSQDGIFVSVFAEAFF; CDR3nt: TGTGCCAGCAGCCAAGATGGCATCTTTGTCAGTGTTTTTGCTGAAGCTTTCTTT
v_gene: TRBV14; j_gene: TRBJ2-1; abundance: many; d_gene: .; CDR3aa: CASSRREIIHEQFF; CDR3nt: TGTGCCAGCAGCCGCCGGGAGATCATTCATGAGCAGTTCTTC
v_gene: TRBV5-1; j_gene: TRBJ1-1; abundance: many; d_gene: .; CDR3aa: CASRPAGEGDSAEAFF; CDR3nt: TGCGCCAGCAGGCCTGCGGGGGAAGGGGATTCAGCTGAAGCTTTCTTT